This TCR beta chain was sequenced during a study of cytomegalovirus exposure and HLA in healthy donors (TCRdb year 2017). Context from the whole study: An earlier analysis of around 600 of the donors reported 276 Gb of sequence data and some 120 million unique TCR beta sequences from about 179 million T cells. Rather than drawing on any new phenotypic data, the later analysis identified candidate immune exposures from TCR beta sequences and the way those sequences occurred across donors. Among roughly 370 genotyped donors of the cohort, an average of approximately 240,000 unique TCR beta nucleotide sequences were sequenced per donor, 15% to 20% of them non-productive. The aim of the study was to test whether cataloging public T cell receptors could identify signatures of past pathogen exposure. A later genetic analysis took genome-wide SNP genotypes for about 55% of the roughly 670 donors and used that subset as a discovery cohort. Donor age, sex, ethnicity and CMV serostatus were compiled together with the repertoire data. Besides the first cohort of under 700 subjects, a separate validation cohort made up of some 110 different subjects was used. All discovery cohort repertoires had been generated using a single sequencing platform. Roughly 300 gigabases of sequencing data and approximately 92 million unique TCR sequences made up an early release that covered several hundred HLA-typed donors. HLA typing covered class I and class II loci at four-digit resolution. The number of donors typed differed by locus, with 629-630 for A, B, C, DRB1 and DQB1, over 500 for DQA1, about 610 for DPA1, and roughly 450 for DPB1. Four to six DR-DQ haplotypes were handled as single units for association and clustering, since linkage in the cohort was strong. To predict cytomegalovirus infection status, the study brought together high-throughput TCR immunosequencing, statistical association of individual TCRs with disease status, and machine learning. Of the approximately 400 genotyped donors, around 81% fell in the genetic ancestry cluster associated with self-reported Caucasian donors. In an earlier analysis of 550 to 700 of the donors, high-throughput TCR beta sequencing was used to judge whether each TCR beta V gene segment behaved as functional or pseudogenic. A later analysis re-examined previously published TCR beta repertoires from just over 650 donors and added high-resolution HLA genotyping to investigate patterns of TCR occurrence. The study profiled the T cell repertoires of under 700 subjects by immunosequencing and related them to cytomegalovirus serostatus. Beyond this particular receptor, the publication reports: In the study, around 160 TCR beta chains were listed as associated with cytomegalovirus. Broadly in line with IMGT annotations, most TCR beta V segments showed up in productive rearrangements about 90% or about 30% of the time in an earlier analysis of 450 to 600 of the donors. In a later analysis, 16,951 TCR beta sequences were associated with specific HLA alleles at a false discovery rate of 0.05. A further reported finding was that TCR beta sequences accurately predicted the HLA-A and HLA-B alleles for most subjects in the first cohort. In both the original and validation cohorts, the classifier was reported to diagnose cytomegalovirus status with high specificity and sensitivity. Immune exposure information for the cohort was limited to CMV serostatus. Because HLA typing was missing for some donors at each locus, association tests included only the typed subset. In a later analysis, most CMV-associated TCR beta chains were found to appear HLA-restricted, with HLA associations seemingly driven largely by CMV exposure. Strong co-occurrence of HLA alleles, especially DR and DQ, made assigning TCR associations to individual alleles difficult. Three of the identified cytomegalovirus-associated TCR beta chains were confirmed in vitro to be specific for cytomegalovirus antigens. The cohort was sequenced for TCR beta chains only, and without alpha or paired-chain data the features that could be detected were limited. Across donors, most TCR sequences were observed very rarely, whereas some public TCRs were present in many individuals. An association between a missense DCLRE1C variant and V-gene and J-gene trimming of TCR beta chains was found in a later genetic analysis and replicated in an independent cohort. According to a later genetic analysis, donors in an Asian-associated ancestry cluster had fewer N-insertions in productive TCRs than the approximately 710-donor mean. Presence/absence analyses assumed roughly uniform sequencing depth across donors, an assumption that may not hold. The earlier analysis of around 600 of the donors excluded roughly 17 rarely observed V segments, including chromosome 9 orphons, because counts were too low. According to a later analysis, parvovirus B19, influenza, CMV and Epstein-Barr virus appeared linked to several top co-occurrence clusters. In a later analysis, HLA-associated TCR beta chains were found to be more clonally expanded and to have lower generation probabilities than equally common non-associated chains. A cluster of highly shared sequence variants was judged likely to represent a technical artifact of the sequencing pipeline. According to the authors, the approach could potentially be generalized to other disease states and immunological phenotypes. In a later analysis, the rate of TCR association differed among HLA loci, with DRB1 alleles having the most associated TCRs and HLA-C alleles having the fewest. Correlated functional status among segregating V segments might reflect linkage disequilibrium, but an unknown experimental factor could not be ruled out. The 87-base-pair reads could not distinguish some IMGT-functional V segments, including TRBV6-2 and TRBV6-3, so those segments were excluded.

The germline V gene gives CDR1 as SGHAT and CDR2 as FQNNGV. The CDR3 numbers 15 residues from cysteine through phenylalanine. CDR3 DNA is the only sequence kept; it has 45 bases, read in frame from the first base. The germline V end is reduced by 8 bases and the J end by 8 bases; junction bases left unmatched: 14. In total, 600 or so healthy bone marrow donors made up the cohort. At the time of sampling, all cohort members were nominally healthy, though unrecorded immune exposures were likely present. The donor was CMV seronegative and belonged to the group of under 400 seronegative cohort members. A peripheral blood sample was provided by each donor, and peripheral blood mononuclear cells were used for TCR beta sequencing. Genomic DNA extraction from the blood cell samples was performed with the Qiagen DNeasy Blood Extraction Kit. Worth noting for this clone: The antigen this receptor binds is unknown. Base quality data are lacking; no much larger clone is found one base away.

Libraries were made using the immunoSEQ multiplex PCR assay. For the multiplex PCR, a mixture combining 60 forward primers for TCR Vbeta segments and 13 reverse primers for TCR Jbeta segments was used. A multiplex PCR assay on genomic DNA amplified the CDR3 region of rearranged TCR beta genes. On the Illumina HiSeq System, the amplified TCR beta libraries were sequenced as 87-base-pair reads. In the paper's pipeline: A later analysis counted about 76 million unique TCR beta chains across the 600 to 850 repertoires, and approximately 11 million of these chains were shared by at least two donors. Raw reads were error-corrected and collapsed into unique sequences by a nearest-neighbor algorithm in which closely related sequences were merged to remove PCR and sequencing errors. V, D and J gene segments were assigned by aligning CDR3 sequences to IMGT reference sequences. For a sequence to be retained, at least a six-nucleotide match to both a V gene segment and a J gene segment was required. A rearrangement counted as productive if the CDR3 had no stop codons and remained in frame with V and J, and every other rearrangement counted as non-productive. CDR3 was defined by IMGT convention, running from the second conserved V-encoded cysteine to the conserved J-encoded phenylalanine. Sequences without an unambiguous match to a single V gene segment were excluded from the earlier analysis of over 500 of the donors. An earlier analysis of several hundred of the donors called V segments functional above 56.7% productive rearrangements and segregating when the between-donor standard deviation exceeded 5%. A statistical classification framework was developed to diagnose cytomegalovirus status using the catalog of TCR beta chain sequences. A later analysis assigned V and J genes by comparing TCR nucleotide sequences with IMGT/GENE-DB human TR gene sequences. Using the TCRdist pipeline, a later analysis assigned CDR3 sequences along with most-parsimonious VDJ recombination scenarios. A later analysis defined each TCR beta chain by its CDR3 amino acid sequence plus V-gene family, and excluded reads lacking a unique V-gene family. As a way to deal with suspected cross-contamination and a sequencing artifact, a later analysis dropped roughly 620 nucleotide sequences that were highly shared and had low generation probability. In a later analysis, a clonal expansion index for each public chain was calculated from normalized within-repertoire ranks of inferred template counts. Generation probabilities in a later analysis came from a VDJ recombination model fitted to out-of-frame rearrangements, and those results were checked against IGoR. In a later analysis, TCR-TCR, TCR-HLA and TCR-CMV co-occurrence was scored with hypergeometric tests, and a repertoire-size bias correction was applied to TCR pairs. A later analysis estimated false discovery rates by permuting HLA or CMV assignments 20 times. In a later analysis, co-occurring TCRs were grouped using DBSCAN, and TCRdist sequence similarity was added for clustering within HLA-allele-positive subsets. Co-occurrence clustering excluded repertoires with fewer than 30,000 or more than 120,000 public chains, plus five with anomalous nucleotide sharing. This is the immuneACCESS table as TCRdb keeps it, with only in-frame sequences that have V and J called. A part of the clones is gone; compared with another copy, unresolved V genes explain less than half, and the rest is unexplained. The DNA was the basis for D and trimming; V, J and clone size are from that table. The table for this sample lists roughly 160,000 clones; about 83% of them were counted only once. The top ten hold 0.85% to 1% of the sample.

The TCR comes from a woman aged 30 to 39 in good health and CMV-seronegative. Sequencing was done on a sample of PBMCs. The rearrangement combines TRBV11-2 with TRBJ2-1; 8 bases in the junction line up with TRBD1. The bases are TGTGCCAGCGCCCCACGGACAGGGAACCAGGATGAGCAGTTCTTC. Its translation reads: CASAPRTGNQDEQFF.